This T cell receptor (beta chain) was identified during a study of T cells in Graves' hyperthyroidism and ophthalmopathy. Study-wide results and limits: Ophthalmopathy, which appeared later, was predicted by the model a median 6.5 months before onset. Peripheral blood also featured most of the thyroid clonotypes expanded above 0.001.

This clonotype was counted a few times. The antigen is undetermined. Per germline, CDR1 MNHNS and CDR2 SASEGT. V lost 3 bases and J 0 bases, leaving 9 bases between the germline ends. The CDR3 is made up of 15 amino acids. From RNA transcripts, TCR beta CDR3 regions were amplified. HTBI primers drove first-round RT-PCR of the TCR CDR3. In TCRdb, the multiplex PCR reads were re-called with MiXCR into one record per CDR3 protein. In the table there are more than 500,000 distinct CDR3 sequences, about 15% of which are singletons. Ophthalmopathy patients all had a Clinical Activity Score of at least 3, a NOSPECS grade of at least 4 and disease under 3 months old. Diagnosing involved the use of clinical symptoms, serum thyroxine and TRAb, thyroid ultrasound and orbital computed tomography.

The sequencing input was blood. The rearrangement uses TRBV6-1 and TRBJ2-1; D is ambiguous. The TCR comes from a woman aged 25-40 years with Graves' ophthalmopathy. Here the CDR3 DNA reads TGTGCCAGCAGTGACCTGGGGTTCTCCTACAATGAGCAGTTCTTC. Amino acids: CASSDLGFSYNEQFF.